This TCR beta chain stems from a study of T cell repertoires in cytomegalovirus infection. Across the whole study: It was the public TCR beta signatures that indicated both CMV infection and matching HLA type.

Findings and caveats of the study: There were HLA-C-restricted CMV-specific TCR beta clonotypes dominating the ex vivo response.

TCRdb analysed the reads with MiXCR anew, one entry per CDR3 protein. The sample holds 150,000 to 200,000 distinct CDR3 sequences; 8% to 10% are singletons and the top ten take about 4.6%. Germline V gives CDR1 SGHTA, CDR2 FQGNSA. CDR3 length equals 14 residues. The V end lost 2 bases, the J end lost 0 bases, and 8 bases lay between the germline ends. In this sample, this clonotype turned up a few times. The antigen is not known. The material sequenced was PBMCs. V usage is TRBV7-2 and J usage is TRBJ2-7; D unresolved. The source is a human donor in good health (CMV status not recorded). Some clones in this sample may be carry-over from other donors' samples. CDR3 residues: CASSLSAFSYEQYF. The CDR3 bases are TGTGCCAGCAGCTTATCAGCTTTCTCCTACGAGCAGTACTTC. Full variable domain (outside the CDR3, taken from reference TRBV7-2 and TRBJ2-7): GAGVSQSPSNKVTEKGKDVELRCDPISGHTALYWYRQSLGQGLEFLIYFQGNSAPDKSGLPSDRFSAERTGGSVSTLTIQRTQQEDSAVYLCASSLSAFSYEQYFGPGTRLTVT.